These 27 T cell receptor beta chains originate from one sample sequenced in a study of beta chain features in type 1 diabetes (dated by TCRdb to the late 2010s). Study-wide findings and limitations: Type 1 diabetes patients showed a moderate but significant shortening of TCRB CDR3 length in all four CD4+ subsets.

Library creation used the immunoSEQ multiplex PCR assay. The High Capacity cDNA Reverse Transcription Kit was used to reverse transcribe all of the isolated RNA, meaning that expressed TCRB transcripts were what got sequenced. TCRdb took this table from immuneACCESS and kept in-frame rearrangements with V and J called. Such tables lack part of the clones; where checked against another copy, unresolved V genes explain under half of the gap, and the rest is unexplained. Present in this sample are about 650,000 clones, 9.5% to 15% of which were seen just once. Of the sample, around 0.12% falls within the top ten clones. Their antigens are not known. Sequences were obtained from naive CD4+ T cells from blood. Read against the paper, the sample's cell subset or site label means: true naive CD4+ T cells. These receptors all come from a man younger than 45 with type 1 diabetes.

A word on this clone: Other DNA sequences from this sample encode an identical CDR3 as well. The rearrangement joins TRBV5-1 to TRBJ2-7, with D possibly TRBD1 on 6 matching bases. There are 14 residues in the CDR3. Germline V gene lookup returns CDR1 SGHRS and CDR2 YFSETQ. V lost 0 bases and J lost 7, with 14 bases in between. The CDR3 nucleotides read TGCGCCAGCAGCTTGGAACCAGGGGTGGGGGAGCAGTACTTC. Residues: CASSLEPGVGEQYF.

The rearrangement links TRBV19 to TRBJ2-1, with 9 bases matching TRBD2. After removal of 1 base from V and 8 bases from J, the junction contained 12 bases not matched to a gene. This CDR3 spans 17 amino acids. The V gene's germline CDR1 is LNHDA and CDR2 SQIVND (reference sequence). The CDR3 DNA reads as TGTGCCAGTAGTATAGGCCTAGCCGGGACTAGCTCCGATGAGCAGTTCTTC. Its translation is CASSIGLAGTSSDEQFF.

The chain couples TRBV5-4 to TRBJ2-6; unclear D gene. The CDR3 extends over 15 amino acids. Germline values: CDR1 SGHNT, CDR2 YYREEE (reference sequence). Between the trimmed V and J ends, which lost 5 bases and 0 bases, there was a span of 9 bases. CDR3 in DNA: TGTGCCAGCAGTAGGCCAGCCTCTGGGGCCAACGTCCTGACTTTC. Residues: CASSRPASGANVLTF.

The chain combines TRBV11-2 with TRBJ1-2, with a weak D call TRBD1 (6 bases). Trimming removed 0 bases at V and 1 base at J, with 9 bases between. Germline assignment: CDR1 SGHAT and CDR2 FQNNGV. This CDR3 comprises 15 residues. CDR3 sequence: CASSLDGQLNYGYTF. CDR3 sequence (DNA): TGTGCCAGCAGCTTAGATGGACAGCTTAACTATGGCTACACCTTC.

V usage is TRBV30 and J usage is TRBJ1-5, with 9 nucleotides matching TRBD1. CDR1 GTSNPN and CDR2 SVGIG come from the germline V gene (reference sequence). The length of the CDR3 is 15 residues. V lost 0 bases and J lost 7; bases outside the gene matches: 7. The CDR3 here is CAWSVGTGLRQPQHF. CDR3 coding DNA: TGTGCCTGGAGTGTGGGGACAGGGCTCAGGCAGCCCCAGCATTTT.

V gene TRBV10-1 combines with J gene TRBJ1-2; D gene unclear. This CDR3 contains 13 residues. The germline V gene has CDR1 WNHNN and CDR2 SYGVQD (reference sequence). The V gene lost 2 bases and the J gene lost 5 bases, with 9 bases spanning the gap. CDR3: CASSERQEYGYTF. The CDR3 nucleotides are TGCGCCAGCAGTGAGAGGCAGGAGTATGGCTACACCTTC.

This clone was recorded once. J is TRBJ1-6 and V is TRBV6-1; D unclear. V lost 2 bases and J 8 bases, leaving 7 bases between the germline ends. This CDR3 region has 13 residues. Germline CDR1 MNHNS, CDR2 SASEGT. CDR3 protein: CASSELKDSPLHF. In nucleotides, the CDR3 is TGTGCCAGCAGTGAATTGAAGGATTCACCCCTCCACTTT.

This chain uses TRBV10-3 with TRBJ2-7; possibly TRBD1 for D (6 bases). This CDR3 spans 11 amino acids. V was cut by 5 bases and J by 5 bases, with 7 bases left in between. Germline V lookup: CDR1 ENHRY, CDR2 SYGVKD. The CDR3 region has the DNA TGTGCCATCAGTCAGGGGAACGAGCAGTACTTC. Amino acid sequence: CAISQGNEQYF.

This clone was picked up a small number of times. The J gene is TRBJ2-1, the V gene TRBV27, with D perhaps matching TRBD1 or TRBD2 (5 bases each). This CDR3 has 15 residues. V lost 5 bases and J lost 3, with 14 bases in between. Germline V gene data show CDR1 as MNHEY and CDR2 as SMNVEV (reference sequence). CDR3 nucleotides: TGTGCCAGCAGTACAGAGGGACGCCGCTACAATGAGCAGTTCTTC. Amino acids: CASSTEGRRYNEQFF.

The chain carries TRBV18 and TRBJ1-2; TRBD1 matches 7 bases. The germline CDR1 and CDR2 sequences are KGHSH and LQKENI. Trimming at V came to 2 bases and at J to 6 bases, leaving 9 bases not matched to a gene. The CDR3 has 15 residues. The CDR3 sequence is CASSPYGTDGHGYTF. In DNA, the CDR3 is TGTGCCAGCTCACCATACGGGACAGACGGTCATGGCTACACCTTC.

J is TRBJ1-4 and V is TRBV5-1; maybe TRBD1 (5 bases). V lost 4 bases to trimming and J lost 5 bases, with 18 bases between them. The CDR3 has 16 amino acids. Germline V gene lookup returns CDR1 SGHRS and CDR2 YFSETQ. CDR3 nucleotide sequence: TGCGCCAGCAGCGCCCGGGGAGGGGCAGGGAATGAAAAACTGTTTTTT. It specifies CASSARGGAGNEKLFF.

The gene calls are TRBV5-4 and TRBJ2-1; tentatively, D is TRBD1 (5 bases). This CDR3 comprises 14 residues. V lost 5 bases to trimming and J lost 4 bases, with 13 bases between them. The germline V gene encodes CDR1 SGHNT and CDR2 YYREEE (reference sequence). The DNA for the CDR3 is TGTGCCAGCAGACCTGACAGACGATACAATGAGCAGTTCTTC. Translation: CASRPDRRYNEQFF. The complete variable domain, with remaining parts taken from reference TRBV5-4 and TRBJ2-1, reads ETGVTQSPTHLIKTRGQQVTLRCSSQSGHNTVSWYQQALGQGPQFIFQYYREEENGRGNFPPRFSGLQFPNYSSELNVNALELDDSALYLCASRPDRRYNEQFFGPGTRLTVL.

This chain's CDR3 is CASSLGGTSPPYNEQFF. The DNA for the CDR3 is TGTGCCAGCAGCTTAGGAGGGACTAGCCCCCCGTACAATGAGCAGTTCTTC. V usage is TRBV7-6 and J usage is TRBJ2-1, with TRBD2 matching 9 bases. From germline, CDR1 is SGHVS and CDR2 FNYEAQ. The length of the CDR3 is 17 residues. J gave up 4 bases and V 1 base, and 8 bases lay outside the gene matches.

This chain uses TRBV19 with TRBJ2-7; D could derive from TRBD1 or TRBD2 (5 bases each). V dropped 6 bases and J dropped 1 base, with 13 bases sitting between them. The length of the CDR3 is 14 residues. Germline CDR1 and CDR2: LNHDA and SQIVND (reference sequence). CDR3 coding DNA: TGTGCCAGTAGATCACCGGGACGGTCCTACGAGCAGTACTTC. Encoded protein: CASRSPGRSYEQYF. Based on the CDR3 plus reference TRBV19 and TRBJ2-7, the full variable domain is DGGITQSPKYLFRKEGQNVTLSCEQNLNHDAMYWYRQDPGQGLRLIYYSQIVNDFQKGDIAEGYSVSREKKESFPLTVTSAQKNPTAFYLCASRSPGRSYEQYFGPGTRLTVT.

This clone was counted a few times. The chain uses TRBV7-9 and TRBJ2-5; perhaps TRBD1 as D (6 bases). The germline V gene encodes CDR1 SEHNR and CDR2 FQNEAQ (reference sequence). Trimming stripped 5 bases from V and 5 bases from J, with 18 bases between. The CDR3 spans 15 residues. The CDR3 nucleotides read TGTGCCAGCAGCGCAGGGGACGGTCTCTGGGAGACCCAGTACTTC. Translating it yields CASSAGDGLWETQYF. Full variable domain (missing parts from reference TRBV7-9 and TRBJ2-5): DTGVSQNPRHKITKRGQNVTFRCDPISEHNRLYWYRQTLGQGPEFLTYFQNEAQLEKSRLLSDRFSAERPKGSFSTLEIQRTEQGDSAMYLCASSAGDGLWETQYFGPGTRLLVL.

This chain uses TRBV30 with TRBJ2-5; D is perhaps TRBD1 (5 bases). The V gene's germline CDR1 is GTSNPN and CDR2 SVGIG (reference sequence). CDR3 length: 16 amino acids. Trimming removed 0 bases at V and 4 bases at J, with 18 bases between. CDR3 protein: CAWSVIGTGDSETQYF. The CDR3, as DNA: TGTGCCTGGAGTGTAATCGGAACAGGAGATTCAGAGACCCAGTACTTC.

The chain employs TRBV6-6 and TRBJ1-4, with TRBD1 as a possible D gene (5 bases). The germline V gene encodes CDR1 MNHNY and CDR2 SVGAGI (reference sequence). This CDR3 spans 16 amino acids. Trimming pared 0 bases from V and 11 bases from J, leaving 19 bases between. CDR3 bases: TGTGCCAGCAGTTACTCTTCGGGGGTCGGTGGAGGGAAACTGTTTTTT. Its protein product is CASSYSSGVGGGKLFF.

The CDR3 protein is CASSFWTGGAKNIQYF. The CDR3 DNA reads as TGTGCCAGCAGCTTCTGGACGGGGGGAGCCAAAAACATTCAGTACTTC. V usage is TRBV11-2 and J usage is TRBJ2-4, with TRBD2 matching 7 bases. V was clipped by 3 bases and J by 0 bases; unmatched bases: 5. The CDR3 runs to 16 residues. Germline V gives CDR1 SGHAT, CDR2 FQNNGV.

This clone was observed a handful of times. The CDR3: CASSFEGRETQYF. In nucleotides, the CDR3 is TGTGCCAGCAGTTTCGAGGGGCGGGAGACCCAGTACTTC. The J gene is TRBJ2-5, the V gene TRBV27; D could derive from TRBD1 or TRBD2 (5 bases each). V was trimmed by 3 bases and J by 5 bases, leaving 10 bases between them. The CDR3 runs to 13 residues. Germline CDR1 MNHEY, CDR2 SMNVEV (reference sequence).

The chain has TRBV4-2 and TRBJ2-3, with TRBD2 matching 12 bases. After removal of 4 bases from V and 5 bases from J, the junction contained 7 bases not matched to a gene. Germline-derived CDR1 and CDR2 are LGHNA and YNFKEQ. CDR3 length: 16 residues. The CDR3 DNA is TGTGCCAGCAGCCCGGGACTAGCGGGCCGGATAGATACGCAGTATTTT. It codes for CASSPGLAGRIDTQYF.

This clone was counted only a few times. The rearrangement uses TRBV4-3 and TRBJ1-2, with 7 positions matching TRBD1. The CDR3 is 15 amino acids. Germline V gives CDR1 LGHNA, CDR2 YSLEER. V gave up 2 bases and J gave up 2 bases; unmatched junction bases: 5. In nucleotides, the CDR3 is TGCGCCAGCAGCCAACAGGAGACAGGGAACTATGGCTACACCTTC. Protein: CASSQQETGNYGYTF.

This chain connects TRBV2 to TRBJ1-1; tentative D call: TRBD1 (5 bases). The CDR3 sequence is 13 residues long. Trimming pared 9 bases from V and 0 bases from J, leaving 11 bases between. Germline CDR1 reads SNHLY; CDR2 reads FYNNEI. CDR3 sequence: CASGTELNTEAFF. As DNA, the CDR3 is TGTGCCAGTGGGACGGAACTGAACACTGAAGCTTTCTTT.

V usage is TRBV28 and J usage is TRBJ2-7; tentatively, D is TRBD1 (6 bases). Germline V gene data show CDR1 as MDHEN and CDR2 as SYDVKM. The CDR3 runs to 12 residues. The ends were cut back, 5 bases at V and 6 bases at J, with 11 bases in the middle. Here the CDR3 DNA reads TGTGCCAGCAGTGCAACAGGGACCGAGCAGTACTTC. It codes for CASSATGTEQYF.

Concerning this clone: The same CDR3 also results from other DNA sequences found in this sample. The chain uses TRBV5-5 and TRBJ2-1; 7 positions match TRBD1. V was pared by 4 bases and J by 0 bases, with 4 bases of the junction left unmatched. CDR1 and CDR2 (germline): SGHKS, YYEKEE (reference sequence). This CDR3 is 15 amino acids long. This CDR3 reads CASSRGDSSYNEQFF. CDR3 DNA: TGTGCCAGCAGCCGAGGGGACAGCTCCTACAATGAGCAGTTCTTC.

In its sample, this clone was seen a few times. The V call is TRBV30, the J call TRBJ1-4; no clear D. CDR1 and CDR2 (germline): GTSNPN, SVGIG (reference sequence). Deletions cut 4 bases from V and 7 bases from J, with 22 bases between. The CDR3 has 16 amino acids. The CDR3 sequence is CAWTSADRPRGEKLFF. In DNA form, the CDR3 reads TGTGCCTGGACGTCGGCCGACCGACCCCGGGGTGAAAAACTGTTTTTT.

In its sample, this clone was seen a few times. The V and J genes are TRBV9 and TRBJ2-1; no reliable D call. Trimming stripped 4 bases from V and 4 bases from J, with 15 bases between. Looked up from germline, CDR1 is SGDLS and CDR2 is YYNGEE. The CDR3 runs 15 residues. The CDR3 region has the DNA TGTGCCAGCAGCCCCCGGGCCCTGGGGTACAATGAGCAGTTCTTC. Its translation: CASSPRALGYNEQFF.

This clone was counted a few times. J is TRBJ1-6 and V is TRBV19; unclear D gene. CDR3 length: 13 amino acids. The germline V gene has CDR1 LNHDA and CDR2 SQIVND (reference sequence). V was cut by 5 bases and J by 9 bases, with 11 bases left in between. CDR3 DNA sequence: TGTGCCAGTAGTGGGCCCTCGGGTTCACCCCTCCACTTT. Translating it yields CASSGPSGSPLHF.